This T cell receptor (beta chain) stems from a study of cytomegalovirus exposure and HLA in healthy donors. The CDR3 length is 13 residues. Germline assignment: CDR1 LGHNA and CDR2 YSLEER. Deletions cut 0 bases from V and 3 bases from J, with 6 bases between. This table comes from immunoSEQ multiplex PCR, and its TCRdb copy is limited to in-frame clones, with some not included. The table includes around 150,000 clones, 96% detected once. Input material: PBMCs. The TCR was taken from a woman between 18 and 29 years old in good health and CMV-seronegative. The V and J genes are TRBV4-3 and TRBJ2-7; possibly TRBD2 for D (5 bases). This chain's CDR3 is CASSQDRGYEQYF. CDR3 DNA sequence: TGCGCCAGCAGCCAAGATCGGGGCTACGAGCAGTACTTC.